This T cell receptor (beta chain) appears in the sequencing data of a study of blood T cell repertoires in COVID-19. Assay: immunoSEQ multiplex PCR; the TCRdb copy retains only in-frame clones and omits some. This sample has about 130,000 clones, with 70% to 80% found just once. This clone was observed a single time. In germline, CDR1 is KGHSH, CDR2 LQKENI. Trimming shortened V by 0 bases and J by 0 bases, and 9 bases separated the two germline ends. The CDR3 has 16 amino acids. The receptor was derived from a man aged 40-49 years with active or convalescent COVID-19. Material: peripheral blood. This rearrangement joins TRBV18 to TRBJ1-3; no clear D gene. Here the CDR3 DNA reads TGTGCCAGCTCACCACCGGGCGGGAACTCTGGAAACACCATATATTTT. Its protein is CASSPPGGNSGNTIYF.